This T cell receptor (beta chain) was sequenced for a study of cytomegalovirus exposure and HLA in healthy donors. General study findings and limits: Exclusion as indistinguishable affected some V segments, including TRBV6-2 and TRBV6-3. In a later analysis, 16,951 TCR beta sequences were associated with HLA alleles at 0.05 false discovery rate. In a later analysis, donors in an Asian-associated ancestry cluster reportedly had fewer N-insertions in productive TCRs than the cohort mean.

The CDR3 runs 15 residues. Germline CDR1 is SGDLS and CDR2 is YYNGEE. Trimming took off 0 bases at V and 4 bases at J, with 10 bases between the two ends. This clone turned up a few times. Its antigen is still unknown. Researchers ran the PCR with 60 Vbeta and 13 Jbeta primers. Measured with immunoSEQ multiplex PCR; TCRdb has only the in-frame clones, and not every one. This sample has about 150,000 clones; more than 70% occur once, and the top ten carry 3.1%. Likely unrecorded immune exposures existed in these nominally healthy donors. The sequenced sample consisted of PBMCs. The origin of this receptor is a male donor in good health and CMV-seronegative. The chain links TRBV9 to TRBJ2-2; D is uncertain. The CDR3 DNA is TGTGCCAGCAGCGTAGCCTCTAGGAGCACCGGGGAGCTGTTTTTT. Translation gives CASSVASRSTGELFF.